Presented here are 16 T cell receptor beta chains from one specimen sequenced in a study of T-cell reconstitution after alpha-beta-depleted transplantation in children. Using unique molecular identifiers, the investigators prepared the TCRbeta library. A single record per CDR3 protein comes from TCRdb applying MiXCR to the PCR reads. The top ten clones hold approximately 38% of a sample with about 340,000 distinct CDR3 sequences, 15% to 20% of them seen once. Specimen: PBMCs, mostly from graft donor cells, collected 360 days after TCRalphabeta/CD19-depleted stem cell transplant. These receptors came from a male patient between 2 and 10 years old who had a stem cell transplant for acute lymphoblastic leukemia, so the T cells may come from the graft donor.

This clonotype has a handful of counts. The V and J genes are TRBV28 and TRBJ2-3; D may be TRBD1 or TRBD2 (5 bases each). CDR1 and CDR2 (germline): MDHEN, SYDVKM. The length of the CDR3 is 14 residues. Trimming removed 6 bases from V and 7 bases from J, with 17 bases in between. The CDR3: CASSLGPKGNTQYF. The DNA of the CDR3 is TGTGCCAGCAGCTTGGGACCGAAGGGTAATACGCAGTATTTT.

This clonotype showed up just a few times. The rearrangement links TRBV27 to TRBJ1-3; no clear D gene. CDR3 size: 16 residues. Germline assignment: CDR1 MNHEY and CDR2 SMNVEV (reference sequence). V gave up 0 bases and J gave up 0 bases, with 9 bases separating them. The CDR3 nucleotides read TGTGCCAGCAGTTTATCTTGGGGATACTCTGGAAACACCATATATTTT. It codes for CASSLSWGYSGNTIYF.

This clonotype was seen at least ten times. V usage is TRBV7-2 and J usage is TRBJ2-7; 9 bases align to TRBD2. CDR1 is SGHTA, CDR2 FQGNSA, per germline. Trimming at V came to 5 bases and at J to 11 bases, leaving 19 bases not matched to a gene. This CDR3 is built from 16 residues. Here the CDR3 reads CASSPDPAGGPKGKYF. The CDR3 DNA sequence: TGTGCCAGCAGCCCTGACCCAGCGGGAGGCCCTAAAGGGAAGTACTTC.

V and J are TRBV4-3 and TRBJ2-1; D perhaps matches TRBD2 (6 bases). CDR3 length: 16 amino acids. Germline V lookup: CDR1 LGHNA, CDR2 YSLEER. The V and J ends lost 0 bases and 10 bases respectively, with 19 bases between them. As DNA, the CDR3 is TGCGCCAGCAGCCAAGATCCCGGGGGAACGGTGGTAGAGCAGTTCTTC. This gives the protein CASSQDPGGTVVEQFF.

This chain uses TRBV12-3 or TRBV12-4 with TRBJ2-7, with a tentative D call TRBD2 (7 bases). This CDR3 has 13 amino acids. V was cut by 6 bases and J by 3 bases, with 12 bases left in between. The CDR3 loop reads CASSGGRRYEQYF. The DNA for the CDR3 is TGTGCCAGCAGCGGGGGGCGGCGCTACGAGCAGTACTTC.

This clonotype occurred many times. V is TRBV4-3 and J is TRBJ1-3; D remains unclear. The CDR3 covers 14 residues. V lost 0 bases to trimming and J lost 1 base, with 4 bases between them. CDR1 and CDR2 from the germline V gene are LGHNA and YSLEER. The CDR3 coding sequence is TGCGCCAGCAGCCAAGAACTTTCTGGAAACACCATATATTTT. Its translation: CASSQELSGNTIYF.

The genes are TRBV11-1 and TRBJ2-2, with 7 bases that match TRBD1. With 4 bases clipped from V and 1 base from J, the junction kept 3 bases outside the gene matches. CDR3 size: 15 residues. The germline CDR1 and CDR2 sequences are SGHAT and FQDESV (reference sequence). DNA for the CDR3: TGTGCCAGCAGCTGGGGACAGTTGAACACCGGGGAGCTGTTTTTT. This translates into CASSWGQLNTGELFF.

V gene TRBV16 combines with J gene TRBJ1-1; D possibly corresponds to TRBD1 (5 bases). This CDR3 is 14 amino acids long. V was cut by 0 bases and J by 4 bases, with 9 bases left in between. Germline V gene lookup returns CDR1 KGHSY and CDR2 FQNENV. As DNA, the CDR3 is TGTGCCAGCAGCCAATCATCAGGGCTCACTGAAGCTTTCTTT. This translates into CASSQSSGLTEAFF.

This clonotype has only a few counts. The chain recombines TRBV28 with TRBJ2-1; TRBD1 is a possible D gene (6 bases). The CDR3 consists of 12 residues. The ends were cut back, 2 bases at V and 10 bases at J, with 9 bases in the middle. CDR1 MDHEN and CDR2 SYDVKM come from the germline V gene. The CDR3: CASSLRTAEQFF. CDR3 bases: TGTGCCAGCAGTTTACGGACAGCGGAGCAGTTCTTC.

This sequence joins TRBV29-1 and TRBJ2-7; D might be TRBD1 or TRBD2, each matching 5 bases. CDR3 size: 14 residues. V was pared by 4 bases and J by 3 bases, with 16 bases between. From germline, CDR1 is SQVTM and CDR2 ANQGSEA. CDR3 nucleotide sequence: TGCAGCGTTGCCGTCGGGGCAGGGCTCTACGAGCAGTACTTC. It is translated as CSVAVGAGLYEQYF.

In its sample, this clonotype was seen many times. The J gene is TRBJ1-1, the V gene TRBV4-1, with D possibly matching TRBD1 (5 bases). CDR1 MGHRA and CDR2 YSYEKL come from the germline V gene. V was shortened by 1 base and J by 5 bases, with 14 bases between the two germline ends. The CDR3 is 15 amino acids. CDR3 bases: TGCGCCAGCAGCCAAGTGATGTCTGGGGGGACTGAAGCTTTCTTT. It codes for CASSQVMSGGTEAFF.

The chain carries TRBV28 and TRBJ2-5; TRBD1 aligns across 7 bases. Germline V gene data show CDR1 as MDHEN and CDR2 as SYDVKM. There are 17 residues in the CDR3. The junction had 15 bases not matched to a gene; V was cut back by 4 bases and J by 4 bases. CDR3 bases: TGTGCCAGCAGTTCCACCTTCGGACAGGACAAGGGAGAGACCCAGTACTTC. Translating gives CASSSTFGQDKGETQYF.

J is TRBJ2-7 and V is TRBV2, with D possibly called TRBD1 or TRBD2 (6 bases each). The CDR3 has 13 amino acids. Germline CDR1 reads SNHLY; CDR2 reads FYNNEI. The V end lost 11 bases, the J end lost 0 bases, and 14 bases lay between the germline ends. The CDR3 nucleotides are TGTGCCGGGAGGAGGGGACACTCCTACGAGCAGTACTTC. Protein sequence: CAGRRGHSYEQYF.

This clonotype has just a few counts. The chain recombines TRBV6-5 with TRBJ2-7, with D possibly matching TRBD2 (5 bases). This CDR3 contains 14 residues. Germline CDR1 and CDR2: MNHEY and SVGAGI. V was cut by 6 bases and J by 3 bases, with 15 bases left in between. CDR3 sequence: CASRTLAIDYEQYF. CDR3 DNA: TGTGCCAGCAGGACCTTAGCGATAGACTACGAGCAGTACTTC.

The J gene is TRBJ2-1, the V gene TRBV9; 10 bases line up with TRBD2. The CDR3 sequence is 17 residues long. Trimming at V came to 4 bases and at J to 6 bases, leaving 13 bases not matched to a gene. The germline V gene encodes CDR1 SGDLS and CDR2 YYNGEE. The CDR3 loop is CASSPRILAGEANEQFF. The DNA of the CDR3 is TGTGCCAGCAGCCCCCGAATTCTAGCGGGAGAGGCCAATGAGCAGTTCTTC.

The chain couples TRBV5-1 to TRBJ1-4; D is unresolved. CDR1 SGHRS and CDR2 YFSETQ come from the germline V gene. The CDR3 loop spans 15 amino acids. Trimming removed 1 base from V and 7 bases from J, with 14 bases in between. In DNA, the CDR3 is TGCGCCAGCAGCTTGTTGGGAAATGAAGTTGAAAAACTGTTTTTT. Translated: CASSLLGNEVEKLFF.